This TCR beta chain was retrieved from a study of response to subunit inactivated influenza vaccine. The CDR3 runs 15 residues. V dropped 4 bases and J dropped 4; count of bases not matched to a gene: 3. Germline values: CDR1 SGDLS, CDR2 YYNGEE. TCRdb re-called the RT-PCR reads with MiXCR, one entry per CDR3 protein. Of more than 400,000 distinct CDR3 sequences listed, over 9.5% are singletons. The table lists this clonotype with many counts. The gene calls are TRBV9 and TRBJ2-1; 12 nucleotides agree with TRBD2. This TCR derives from a man aged 50-60 years who received an inactivated influenza vaccine. The specimen comprised PBMCs from blood, sampled 40 to 50 days after vaccination. The CDR3: CASSRTSGGYNEQFF. The CDR3, as DNA: TGTGCCAGCAGCCGAACTAGCGGGGGGTACAATGAGCAGTTCTTC.